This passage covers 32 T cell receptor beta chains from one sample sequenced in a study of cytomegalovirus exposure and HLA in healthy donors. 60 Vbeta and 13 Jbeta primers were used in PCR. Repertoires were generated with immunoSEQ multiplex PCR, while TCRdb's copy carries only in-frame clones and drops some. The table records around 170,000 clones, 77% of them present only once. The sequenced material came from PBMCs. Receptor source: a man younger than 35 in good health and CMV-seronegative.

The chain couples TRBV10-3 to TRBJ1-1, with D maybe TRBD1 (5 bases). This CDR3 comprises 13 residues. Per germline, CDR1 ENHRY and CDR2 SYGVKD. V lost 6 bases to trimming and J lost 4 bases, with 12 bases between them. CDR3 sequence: CAISDMGGTEAFF. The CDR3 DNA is TGTGCCATCAGCGATATGGGGGGCACTGAAGCTTTCTTT.

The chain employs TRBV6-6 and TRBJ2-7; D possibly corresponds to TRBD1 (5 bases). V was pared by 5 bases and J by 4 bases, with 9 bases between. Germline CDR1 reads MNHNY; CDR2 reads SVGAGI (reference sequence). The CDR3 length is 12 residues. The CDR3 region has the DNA TGTGCCAGCAGTACCGCAGGGTACGAGCAGTACTTC. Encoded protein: CASSTAGYEQYF.

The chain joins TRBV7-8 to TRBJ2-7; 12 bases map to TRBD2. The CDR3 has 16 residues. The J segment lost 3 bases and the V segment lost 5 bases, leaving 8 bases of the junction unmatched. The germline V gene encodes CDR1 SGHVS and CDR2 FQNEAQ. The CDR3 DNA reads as TGTGCCAGCAGCCCAATCACGACTAGCGGGAGCTACGAGCAGTACTTC. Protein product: CASSPITTSGSYEQYF.

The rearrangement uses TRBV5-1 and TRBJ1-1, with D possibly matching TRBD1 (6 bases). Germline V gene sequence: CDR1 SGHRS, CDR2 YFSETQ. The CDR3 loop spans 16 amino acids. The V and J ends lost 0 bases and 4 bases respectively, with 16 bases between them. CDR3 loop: CASSLVAQGSGTEAFF. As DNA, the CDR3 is TGCGCCAGCAGCTTGGTCGCCCAGGGGAGCGGCACTGAAGCTTTCTTT.

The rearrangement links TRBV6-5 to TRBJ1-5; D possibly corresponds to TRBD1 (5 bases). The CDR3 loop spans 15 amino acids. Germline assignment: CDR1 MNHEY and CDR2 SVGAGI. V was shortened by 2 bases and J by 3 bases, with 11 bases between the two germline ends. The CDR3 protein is CASSYTDSHNQPQHF. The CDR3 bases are TGTGCCAGCAGTTACACCGACAGCCACAATCAGCCCCAGCATTTT.

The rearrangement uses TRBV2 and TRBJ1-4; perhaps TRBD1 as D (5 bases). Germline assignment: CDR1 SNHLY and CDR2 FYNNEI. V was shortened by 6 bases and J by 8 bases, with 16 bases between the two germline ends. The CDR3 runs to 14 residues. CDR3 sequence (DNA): TGTGCCAGCAGGGCTATGGCGGGGGGGGAAAAACTGTTTTTT. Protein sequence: CASRAMAGGEKLFF.

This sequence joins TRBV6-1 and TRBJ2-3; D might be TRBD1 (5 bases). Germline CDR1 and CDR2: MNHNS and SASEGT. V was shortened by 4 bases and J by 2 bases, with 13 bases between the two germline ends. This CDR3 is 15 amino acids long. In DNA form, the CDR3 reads TGTGCCAGCAGTGTAAACAGGTTTCTCACAGATACGCAGTATTTT. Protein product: CASSVNRFLTDTQYF.

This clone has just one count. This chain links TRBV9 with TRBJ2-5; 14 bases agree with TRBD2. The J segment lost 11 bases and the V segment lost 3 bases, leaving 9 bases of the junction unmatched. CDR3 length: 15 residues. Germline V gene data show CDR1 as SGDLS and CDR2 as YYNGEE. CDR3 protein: CASSETSGGAGEQYF. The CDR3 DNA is TGTGCCAGCAGCGAGACTAGCGGGGGGGCTGGAGAGCAGTACTTC. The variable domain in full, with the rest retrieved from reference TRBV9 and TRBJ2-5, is DSGVTQTPKHLITATGQRVTLRCSPRSGDLSVYWYQQSLDQGLQFLIQYYNGEERAKGNILERFSAQQFPDLHSELNLSSLELGDSALYFCASSETSGGAGEQYFGPGTRLLVL.

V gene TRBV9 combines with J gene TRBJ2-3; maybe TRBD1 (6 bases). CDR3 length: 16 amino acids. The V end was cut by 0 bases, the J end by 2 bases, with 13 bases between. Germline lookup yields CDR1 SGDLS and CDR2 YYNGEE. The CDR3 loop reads CASSVEGGAYTDTQYF. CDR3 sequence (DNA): TGTGCCAGCAGCGTAGAAGGGGGAGCCTACACAGATACGCAGTATTTT.

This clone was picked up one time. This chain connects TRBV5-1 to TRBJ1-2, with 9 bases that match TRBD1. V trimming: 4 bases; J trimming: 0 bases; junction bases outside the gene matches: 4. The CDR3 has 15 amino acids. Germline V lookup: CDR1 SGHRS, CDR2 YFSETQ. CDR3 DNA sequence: TGCGCCAGCAGCACCTGGACAGGGGCTAACTATGGCTACACCTTC. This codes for CASSTWTGANYGYTF.

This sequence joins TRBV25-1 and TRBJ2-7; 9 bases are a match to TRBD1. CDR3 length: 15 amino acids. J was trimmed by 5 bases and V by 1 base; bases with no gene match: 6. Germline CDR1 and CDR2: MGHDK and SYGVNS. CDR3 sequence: CASSESGTGINEQYF. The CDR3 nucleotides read TGTGCCAGCAGTGAATCCGGGACAGGGATCAACGAGCAGTACTTC.

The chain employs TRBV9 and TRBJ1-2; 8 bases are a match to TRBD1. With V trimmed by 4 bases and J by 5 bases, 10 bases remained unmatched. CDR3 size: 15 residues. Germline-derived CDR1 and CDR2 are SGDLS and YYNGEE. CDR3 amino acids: CASSSLEQGVYGYTF. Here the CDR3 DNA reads TGTGCCAGCAGCTCCTTAGAACAGGGGGTTTATGGCTACACCTTC. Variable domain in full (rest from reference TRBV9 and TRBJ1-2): DSGVTQTPKHLITATGQRVTLRCSPRSGDLSVYWYQQSLDQGLQFLIQYYNGEERAKGNILERFSAQQFPDLHSELNLSSLELGDSALYFCASSSLEQGVYGYTFGSGTRLTVV.

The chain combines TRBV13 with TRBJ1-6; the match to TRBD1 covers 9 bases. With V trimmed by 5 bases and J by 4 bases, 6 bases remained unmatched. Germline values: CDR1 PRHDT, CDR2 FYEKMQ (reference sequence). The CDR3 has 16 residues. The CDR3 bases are TGTGCCAGCAGCCTCGGACAGGGGATTTATAATTCACCCCTCCACTTT. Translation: CASSLGQGIYNSPLHF.

CDR3 sequence reads: CASSDPVDSSYEQYF. DNA of the CDR3: TGTGCCAGCAGTGACCCAGTGGACAGTTCCTACGAGCAGTACTTC. The V and J genes are TRBV25-1 and TRBJ2-7, with a possible D match to TRBD1 (6 bases). The CDR3 runs 15 residues. V was pared by 3 bases and J by 1 base, with 13 bases between. Germline V gene data show CDR1 as MGHDK and CDR2 as SYGVNS.

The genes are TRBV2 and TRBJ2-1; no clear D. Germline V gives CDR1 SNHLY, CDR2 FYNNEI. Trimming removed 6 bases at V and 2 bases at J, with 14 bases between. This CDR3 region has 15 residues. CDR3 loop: CASRESPGAYNEQFF. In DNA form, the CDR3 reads TGTGCCAGCAGAGAGTCCCCGGGTGCCTACAATGAGCAGTTCTTC.

This chain's CDR3 is CASPTTPGRDEQYF. The CDR3 DNA reads as TGTGCCAGCCCCACGACGCCAGGGAGGGACGAGCAGTACTTC. The chain links TRBV21-1 to TRBJ2-7; no check of the table's D call, TRBD2, against the DNA was made. TRBV21-1 is reported as a pseudogene. This CDR3 has 14 residues.

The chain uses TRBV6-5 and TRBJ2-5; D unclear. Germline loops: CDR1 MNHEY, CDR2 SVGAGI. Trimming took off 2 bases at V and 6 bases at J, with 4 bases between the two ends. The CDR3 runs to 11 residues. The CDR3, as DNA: TGTGCCAGCAGTTACGACAAGACCCAGTACTTC. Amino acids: CASSYDKTQYF.

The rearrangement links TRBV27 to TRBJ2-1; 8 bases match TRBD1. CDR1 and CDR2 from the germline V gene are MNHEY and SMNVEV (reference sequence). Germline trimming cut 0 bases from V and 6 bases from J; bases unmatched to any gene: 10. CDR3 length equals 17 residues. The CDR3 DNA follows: TGTGCCAGCAGTTTATCCAGGGGGCCGGGGCGAAGCAATGAGCAGTTCTTC. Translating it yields CASSLSRGPGRSNEQFF.

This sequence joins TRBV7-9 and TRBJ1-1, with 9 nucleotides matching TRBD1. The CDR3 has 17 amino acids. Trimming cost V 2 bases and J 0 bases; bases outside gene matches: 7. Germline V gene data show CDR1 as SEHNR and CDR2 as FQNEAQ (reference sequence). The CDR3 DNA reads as TGTGCCAGCAGCTTACCCCACGGGACAGGGATGAACACTGAAGCTTTCTTT. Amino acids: CASSLPHGTGMNTEAFF. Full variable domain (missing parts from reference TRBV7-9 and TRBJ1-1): DTGVSQNPRHKITKRGQNVTFRCDPISEHNRLYWYRQTLGQGPEFLTYFQNEAQLEKSRLLSDRFSAERPKGSFSTLEIQRTEQGDSAMYLCASSLPHGTGMNTEAFFGQGTRLTVV.

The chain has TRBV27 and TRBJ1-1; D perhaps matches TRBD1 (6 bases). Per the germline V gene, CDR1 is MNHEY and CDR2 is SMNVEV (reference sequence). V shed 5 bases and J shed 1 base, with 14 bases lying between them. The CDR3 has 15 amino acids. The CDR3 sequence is CASSRGTVKNTEAFF. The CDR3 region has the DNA TGTGCCAGCAGTAGGGGGACGGTAAAGAACACTGAAGCTTTCTTT.

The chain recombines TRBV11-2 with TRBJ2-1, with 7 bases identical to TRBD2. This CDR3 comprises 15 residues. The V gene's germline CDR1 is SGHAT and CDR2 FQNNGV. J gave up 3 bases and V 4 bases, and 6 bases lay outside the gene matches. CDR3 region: CASSYGGRVYNEQFF. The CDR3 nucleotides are TGTGCCAGCAGCTATGGCGGGAGAGTCTACAATGAGCAGTTCTTC.

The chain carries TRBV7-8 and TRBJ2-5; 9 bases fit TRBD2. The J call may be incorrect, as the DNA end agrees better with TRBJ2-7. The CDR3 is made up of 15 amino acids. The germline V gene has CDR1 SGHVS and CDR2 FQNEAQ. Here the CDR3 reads CASSLEGLAMVEQYF. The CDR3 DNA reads TGTGCCAGCAGCTTAGAGGGACTAGCCATGGTCGAGCAGTACTTC.

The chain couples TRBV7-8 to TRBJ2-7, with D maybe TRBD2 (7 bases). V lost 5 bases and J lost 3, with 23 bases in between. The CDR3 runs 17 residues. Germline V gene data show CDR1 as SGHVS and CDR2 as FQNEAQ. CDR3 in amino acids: CASSLHRGAGRLYEQYF. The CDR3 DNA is TGTGCCAGCAGCCTCCACCGGGGGGCGGGACGACTCTACGAGCAGTACTTC.

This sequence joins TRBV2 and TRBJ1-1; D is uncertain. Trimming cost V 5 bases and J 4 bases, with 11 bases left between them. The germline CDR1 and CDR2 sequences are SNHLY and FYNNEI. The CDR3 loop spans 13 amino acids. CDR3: CASSSTQSTEAFF. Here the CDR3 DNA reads TGTGCCAGCAGTTCAACACAGAGCACTGAAGCTTTCTTT.

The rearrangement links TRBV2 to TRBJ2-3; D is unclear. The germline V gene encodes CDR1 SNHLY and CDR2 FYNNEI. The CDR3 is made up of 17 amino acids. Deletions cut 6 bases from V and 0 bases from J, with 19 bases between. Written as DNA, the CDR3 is TGTGCCAGCAGCCGTATTGAAGCGCGGTCTAGCACAGATACGCAGTATTTT. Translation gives CASSRIEARSSTDTQYF. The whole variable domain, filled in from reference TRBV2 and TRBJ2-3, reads EPEVTQTPSHQVTQMGQEVILRCVPISNHLYFYWYRQILGQKVEFLVSFYNNEISEKSEIFDDQFSVERPDGSNFTLKIRSTKLEDSAMYFCASSRIEARSSTDTQYFGPGTRLTVL.

This CDR3 reads CASSLEYTLAGELFF. The CDR3 region has the DNA TGTGCCAGCAGCTTAGAGTACACGTTGGCCGGGGAGCTGTTTTTT. The V gene is TRBV11-2, the J gene TRBJ2-2, with D unclear. The CDR3 length is 15 residues. The germline gives CDR1 SGHAT, CDR2 FQNNGV. Trimming removed 0 bases from V and 6 bases from J, with 11 bases in between.

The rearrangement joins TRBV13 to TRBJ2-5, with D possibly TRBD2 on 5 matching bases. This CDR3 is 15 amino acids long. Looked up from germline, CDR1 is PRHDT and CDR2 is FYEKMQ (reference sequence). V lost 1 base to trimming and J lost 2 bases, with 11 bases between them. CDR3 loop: CASSLARRGQETQYF. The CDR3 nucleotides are TGTGCCAGCAGCTTAGCGAGACGGGGACAAGAGACCCAGTACTTC.

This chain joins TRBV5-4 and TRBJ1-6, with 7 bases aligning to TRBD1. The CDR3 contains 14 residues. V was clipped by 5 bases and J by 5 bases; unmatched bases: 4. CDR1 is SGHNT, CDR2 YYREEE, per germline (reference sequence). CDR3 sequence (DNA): TGTGCCAGCAGATCCGGGACAGATAATTCACCCCTCCACTTT. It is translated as CASRSGTDNSPLHF.

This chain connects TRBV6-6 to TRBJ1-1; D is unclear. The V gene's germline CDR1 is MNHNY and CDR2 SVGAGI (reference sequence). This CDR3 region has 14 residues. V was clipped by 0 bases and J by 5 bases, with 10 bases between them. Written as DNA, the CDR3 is TGTGCCAGCAGTTACTCAGACGTCGGGACTGAAGCTTTCTTT. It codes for CASSYSDVGTEAFF.

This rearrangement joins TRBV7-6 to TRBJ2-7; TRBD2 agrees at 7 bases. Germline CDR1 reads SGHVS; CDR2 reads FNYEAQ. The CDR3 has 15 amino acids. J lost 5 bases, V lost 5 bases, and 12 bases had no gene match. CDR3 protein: CASSPIGLAVDEQYF. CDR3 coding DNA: TGTGCCAGCAGCCCTATCGGGCTAGCGGTAGACGAGCAGTACTTC.

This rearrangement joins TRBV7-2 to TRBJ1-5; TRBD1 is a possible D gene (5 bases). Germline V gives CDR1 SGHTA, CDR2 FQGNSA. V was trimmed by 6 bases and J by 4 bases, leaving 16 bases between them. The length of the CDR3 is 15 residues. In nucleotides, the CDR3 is TGTGCCAGCAGTTTACAGGTTGCAGGGAATCAGCCCCAGCATTTT. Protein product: CASSLQVAGNQPQHF.

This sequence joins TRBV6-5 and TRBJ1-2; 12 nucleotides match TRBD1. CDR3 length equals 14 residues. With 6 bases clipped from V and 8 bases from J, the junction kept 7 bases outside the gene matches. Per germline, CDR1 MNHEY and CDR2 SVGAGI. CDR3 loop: CASSAGTGGLGYTF. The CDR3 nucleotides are TGTGCCAGCAGCGCCGGGACAGGGGGCTTAGGCTACACCTTC.